This record looks at one T cell receptor beta chain sequence and its context. Its antigen is not known. The record originates from a study of cytomegalovirus exposure and HLA in healthy donors. The study's findings and limits: The tendency of first-cohort TCR clusters to co-occur in the roughly 120 validation repertoires was the finding of a later analysis. According to the study, 180 or so TCR beta chains were cytomegalovirus-associated.

Clones were read by immunoSEQ multiplex PCR, and TCRdb kept only the in-frame ones, dropping some. The repertoire consists of roughly 240,000 clones, with just under 90% occurring once and the leading ten covering 2.6%. This CDR3 is built from 12 residues. V lost 7 bases, J lost 6 bases, and 13 bases lay in between. The germline CDR1 and CDR2 sequences are SGHTA and FQGNSA. This chain links TRBV7-2 with TRBJ2-7; possibly TRBD1 for D (6 bases). The sample consisted of PBMCs. The TCR sequence derives from a young man in good health and CMV-seronegative. The CDR3 sequence: CASTSVGAEQYF. As DNA, the CDR3 is TGTGCCAGCACTTCCGTGGGGGCCGAGCAGTACTTC.